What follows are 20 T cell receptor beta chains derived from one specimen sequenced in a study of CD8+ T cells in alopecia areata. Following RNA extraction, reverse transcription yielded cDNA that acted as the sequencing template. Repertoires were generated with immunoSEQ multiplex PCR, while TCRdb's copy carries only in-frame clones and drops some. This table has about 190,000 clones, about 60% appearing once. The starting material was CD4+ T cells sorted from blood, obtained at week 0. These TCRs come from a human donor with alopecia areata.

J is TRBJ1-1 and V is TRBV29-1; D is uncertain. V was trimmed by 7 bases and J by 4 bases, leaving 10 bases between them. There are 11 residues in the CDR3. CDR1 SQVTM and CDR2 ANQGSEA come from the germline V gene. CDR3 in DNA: TGCAGCGCGTTTAAGAGCACTGAAGCTTTCTTT. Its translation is CSAFKSTEAFF. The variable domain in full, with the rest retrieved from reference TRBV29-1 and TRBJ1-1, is SAVISQKPSRDICQRGTSLTIQCQVDSQVTMMFWYRQQPGQSLTLIATANQGSEATYESGFVIDKFPISRPNLTFSTLTVSNMSPEDSSIYLCSAFKSTEAFFGQGTRLTVV.

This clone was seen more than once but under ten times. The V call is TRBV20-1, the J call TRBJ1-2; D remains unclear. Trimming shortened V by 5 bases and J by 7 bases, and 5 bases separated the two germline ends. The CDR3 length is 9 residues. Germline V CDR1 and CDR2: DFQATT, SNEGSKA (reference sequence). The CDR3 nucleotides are TGCAGTGCTGGTTTTGGCTACACCTTC. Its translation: CSAGFGYTF.

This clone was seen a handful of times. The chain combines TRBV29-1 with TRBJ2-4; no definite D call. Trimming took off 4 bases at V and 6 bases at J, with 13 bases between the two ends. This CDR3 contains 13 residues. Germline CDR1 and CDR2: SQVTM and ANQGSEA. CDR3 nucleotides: TGCAGCGTTGGGGCTATTGGGGTAAACATTCAGTACTTC. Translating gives CSVGAIGVNIQYF.

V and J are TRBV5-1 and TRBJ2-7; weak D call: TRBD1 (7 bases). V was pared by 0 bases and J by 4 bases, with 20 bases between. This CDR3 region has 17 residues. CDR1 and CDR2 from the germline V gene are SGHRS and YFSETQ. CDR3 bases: TGCGCCAGCAGCTTGGCCCCACAGGGGACGGGGGTTTACGAGCAGTACTTC. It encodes CASSLAPQGTGVYEQYF.

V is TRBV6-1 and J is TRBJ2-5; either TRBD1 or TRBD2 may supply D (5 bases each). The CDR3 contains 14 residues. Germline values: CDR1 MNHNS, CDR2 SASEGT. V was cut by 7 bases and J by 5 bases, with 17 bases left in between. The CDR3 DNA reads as TGTGCCAGCAACGATCGGGACCAGCGGGAGACCCAGTACTTC. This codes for CASNDRDQRETQYF.

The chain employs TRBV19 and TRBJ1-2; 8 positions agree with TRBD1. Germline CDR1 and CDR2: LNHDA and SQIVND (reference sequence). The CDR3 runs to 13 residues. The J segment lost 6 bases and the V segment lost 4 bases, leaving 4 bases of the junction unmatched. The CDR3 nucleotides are TGTGCCAGTAGTACGCAGGGGGCGCATGGCTACACCTTC. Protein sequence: CASSTQGAHGYTF.

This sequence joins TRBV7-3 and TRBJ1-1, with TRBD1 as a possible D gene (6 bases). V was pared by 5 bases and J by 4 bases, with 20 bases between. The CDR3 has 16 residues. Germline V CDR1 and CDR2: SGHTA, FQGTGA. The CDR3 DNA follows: TGTGCCAGCAGCCCATCTGGCGTAGGGGGTTCCACTGAAGCTTTCTTT. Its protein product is CASSPSGVGGSTEAFF. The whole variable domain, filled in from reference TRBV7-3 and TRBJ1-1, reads GAGVSQTPSNKVTEKGKYVELRCDPISGHTALYWYRQSLGQGPEFLIYFQGTGAADDSGLPNDRFFAVRPEGSVSTLKIQRTERGDSAVYLCASSPSGVGGSTEAFFGQGTRLTVV.

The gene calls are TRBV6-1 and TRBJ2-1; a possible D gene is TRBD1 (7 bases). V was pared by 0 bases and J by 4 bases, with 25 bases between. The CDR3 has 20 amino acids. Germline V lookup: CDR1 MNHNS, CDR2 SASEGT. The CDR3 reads CASSEAPRQGVGGKYNEQFF. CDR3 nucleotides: TGTGCCAGCAGTGAAGCGCCCCGGCAGGGGGTAGGGGGGAAGTACAATGAGCAGTTCTTC.

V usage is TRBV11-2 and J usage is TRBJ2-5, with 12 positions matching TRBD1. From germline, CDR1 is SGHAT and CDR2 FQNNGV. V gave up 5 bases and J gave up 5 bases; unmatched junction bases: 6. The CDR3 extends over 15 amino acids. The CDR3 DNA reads TGTGCCAGCAGCCCCGGGACAGGGGGCTGGGAGACCCAGTACTTC. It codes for CASSPGTGGWETQYF.

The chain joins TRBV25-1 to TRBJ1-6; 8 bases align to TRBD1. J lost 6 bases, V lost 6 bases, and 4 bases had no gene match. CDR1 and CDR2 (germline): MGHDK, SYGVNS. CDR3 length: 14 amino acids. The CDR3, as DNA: TGTGCCAGCAGGGGGGGGACAGGTAATTCACCCCTCCACTTT. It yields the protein CASRGGTGNSPLHF.

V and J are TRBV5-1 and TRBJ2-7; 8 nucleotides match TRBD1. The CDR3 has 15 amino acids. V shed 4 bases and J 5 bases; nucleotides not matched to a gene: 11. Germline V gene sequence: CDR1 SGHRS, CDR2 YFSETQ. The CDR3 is CASSVDRGYRDEQYF. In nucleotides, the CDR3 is TGCGCCAGCAGCGTCGACAGGGGCTACCGGGACGAGCAGTACTTC.

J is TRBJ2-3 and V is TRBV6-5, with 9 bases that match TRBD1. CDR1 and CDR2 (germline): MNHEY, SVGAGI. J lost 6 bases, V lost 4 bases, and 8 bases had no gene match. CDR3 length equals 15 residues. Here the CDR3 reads CASSSRTGDRDTQYF. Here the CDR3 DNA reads TGTGCCAGCAGTTCAAGGACAGGGGACAGGGATACGCAGTATTTT.

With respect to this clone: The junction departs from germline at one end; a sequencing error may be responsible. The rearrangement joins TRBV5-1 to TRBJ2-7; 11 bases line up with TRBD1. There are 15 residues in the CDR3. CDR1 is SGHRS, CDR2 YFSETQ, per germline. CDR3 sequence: CASSLDGTGGREQYF. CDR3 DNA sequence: TGTGCCAGCAGCTTGGACGGGACAGGGGGAAGGGAGCAGTACTTC. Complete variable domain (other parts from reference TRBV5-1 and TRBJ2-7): KAGVTQTPRYLIKTRGQQVTLSCSPISGHRSVSWYQQTPGQGLQFLFEYFSETQRNKGNFPGRFSGRQFSNSRSEMNVSTLELGDSALYLCASSLDGTGGREQYFGPGTRLTVT.

CDR3 amino acids: CSVELSGQSSYEQYF. In DNA form, the CDR3 reads TGCAGCGTTGAACTATCGGGACAGAGCTCCTACGAGCAGTACTTC. V gene TRBV29-1 combines with J gene TRBJ2-7; 7 bases fit TRBD1. Germline lookup yields CDR1 SQVTM and CDR2 ANQGSEA. After removal of 2 bases from V and 0 bases from J, the junction contained 7 bases not matched to a gene. The CDR3 has 15 residues.

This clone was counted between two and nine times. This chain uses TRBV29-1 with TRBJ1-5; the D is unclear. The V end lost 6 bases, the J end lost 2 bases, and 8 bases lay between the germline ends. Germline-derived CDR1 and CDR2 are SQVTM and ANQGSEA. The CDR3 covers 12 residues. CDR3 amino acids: CSVASGNQPQHF. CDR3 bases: TGCAGCGTAGCCTCCGGCAATCAGCCCCAGCATTTT.

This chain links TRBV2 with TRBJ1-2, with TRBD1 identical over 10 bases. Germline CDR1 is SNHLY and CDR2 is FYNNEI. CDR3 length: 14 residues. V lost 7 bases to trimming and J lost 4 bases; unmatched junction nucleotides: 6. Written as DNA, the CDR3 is TGTGCCAGCAATGGACAGGGGGTTGGCTATGGCTACACCTTC. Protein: CASNGQGVGYGYTF. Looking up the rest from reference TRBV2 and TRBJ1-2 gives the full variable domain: EPEVTQTPSHQVTQMGQEVILRCVPISNHLYFYWYRQILGQKVEFLVSFYNNEISEKSEIFDDQFSVERPDGSNFTLKIRSTKLEDSAMYFCASNGQGVGYGYTFGSGTRLTVV.

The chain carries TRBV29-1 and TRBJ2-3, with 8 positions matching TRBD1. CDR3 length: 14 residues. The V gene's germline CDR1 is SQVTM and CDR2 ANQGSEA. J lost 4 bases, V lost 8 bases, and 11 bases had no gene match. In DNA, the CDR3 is TGCAGCCTTACTCCGGGACAGGCTCCAGATACGCAGTATTTT. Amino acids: CSLTPGQAPDTQYF.

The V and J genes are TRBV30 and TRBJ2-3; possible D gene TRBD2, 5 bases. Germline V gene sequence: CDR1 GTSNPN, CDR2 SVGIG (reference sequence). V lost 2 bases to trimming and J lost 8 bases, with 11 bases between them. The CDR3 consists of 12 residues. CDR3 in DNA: TGTGCCTGGAGTAGGACTTCTCCTACGCAGTATTTT. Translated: CAWSRTSPTQYF.

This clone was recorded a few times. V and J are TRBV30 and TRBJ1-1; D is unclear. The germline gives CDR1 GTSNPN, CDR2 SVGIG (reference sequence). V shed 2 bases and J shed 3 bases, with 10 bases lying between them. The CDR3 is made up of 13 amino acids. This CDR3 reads CAWSLRSDTEAFF. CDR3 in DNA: TGTGCCTGGAGTTTACGATCGGACACTGAAGCTTTCTTT.

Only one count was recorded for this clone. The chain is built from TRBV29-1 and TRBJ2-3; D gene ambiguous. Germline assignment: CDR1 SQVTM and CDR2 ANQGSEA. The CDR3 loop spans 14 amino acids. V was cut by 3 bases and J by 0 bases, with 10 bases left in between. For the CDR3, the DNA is TGCAGCGTTGATTTGGATACTAGCACAGATACGCAGTATTTT. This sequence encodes CSVDLDTSTDTQYF.